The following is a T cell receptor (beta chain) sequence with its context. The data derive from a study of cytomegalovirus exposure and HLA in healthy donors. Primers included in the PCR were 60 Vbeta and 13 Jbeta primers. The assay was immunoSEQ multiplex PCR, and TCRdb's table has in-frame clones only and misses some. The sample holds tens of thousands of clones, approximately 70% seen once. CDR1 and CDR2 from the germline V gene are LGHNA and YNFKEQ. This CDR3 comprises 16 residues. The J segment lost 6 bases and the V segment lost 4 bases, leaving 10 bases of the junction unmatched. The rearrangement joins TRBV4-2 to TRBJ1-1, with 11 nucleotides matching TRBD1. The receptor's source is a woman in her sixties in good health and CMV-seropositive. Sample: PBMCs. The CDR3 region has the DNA TGTGCCAGCAGCCCTACCCGGGACAGGGGGTCCGCTGAAGCTTTCTTT. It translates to CASSPTRDRGSAEAFF.